Listed below are T cell receptor beta chains from one sample, sequenced in a study of blood T cells in healthy people across ages. Each CDR3 protein gets one entry after TCRdb re-called the 5' RACE reads with MiXCR. The sample contains around 280,000 distinct CDR3 sequences, around 30% of which appear only once. Sequenced sample: blood. The receptors come from an older woman in good health. Each CDR3 is given with its conserved first and last residue. A D gene is named only where the DNA matches it firmly. Clone size, where shown, is once, few, many, or a class for clones that have expanded.

D gene	J gene	V gene	clone size	CDR3 DNA	CDR3 protein
TRBD1	TRBJ1-6	TRBV5-1	NA	TGCGCCAGCAGCCCGGCGGACAGGGGAAATTCACCCCTCCACTTT	CASSPADRGNSPLHF
TRBD1	TRBJ1-6	TRBV20-1	few	TGCAGTGCTAGCGGACAGGTAGATAATTCACCCCTCCACTTT	CSASGQVDNSPLHF
NA	TRBJ2-7	TRBV20-1	NA	TGCAGTGCCAACCCCGGGACTTCCCCATCCTACGAGCAGTACTTC	CSANPGTSPSYEQYF
NA	TRBJ1-1	TRBV20-1	NA	TGCAGTGCTAGACCCGTGAACACTGAAGCTTTCTTT	CSARPVNTEAFF
NA	TRBJ2-1	TRBV12-3/TRBV12-4	NA	TGTGCCAGCAGCGTCCGAGGGAGCTCCTACAATGAGCAGTTCTTC	CASSVRGSSYNEQFF
NA	TRBJ2-7	TRBV28	NA	TGTGCCAGCAGTCGAACACAGGGACGCGAGCAGTACTTC	CASSRTQGREQYF
TRBD2	TRBJ2-5	TRBV3-1	NA	TGTGCCAGCAGCCAAGCGGTGGCGGGAGGTTACCAAGAGACCCAGTACTTC	CASSQAVAGGYQETQYF
TRBD2	TRBJ2-1	TRBV11-2	many	TGTGCCAGCAGCTCCACTAGCGGGAGTTGGAATGAGCAGTTCTTC	CASSSTSGSWNEQFF
NA	TRBJ1-1	TRBV12-5	many	TGTGCTAGTGGTCAAGGGAACACTGAAGCTTTCTTT	CASGQGNTEAFF
TRBD1	TRBJ2-6	TRBV6-6	few	TGTGCCAGCAGTCGGGGACAGGAAGACTCTGGGGCCAACGCCCTGACTTTC	CASSRGQEDSGANALTF
TRBD2	TRBJ2-5	TRBV5-6	many	TGTGCCAGCAGCCCCAGTTTGTTAGCGGGAGAAGAGACCCAGTACTTC	CASSPSLLAGEETQYF
TRBD2	TRBJ2-1	TRBV7-7	NA	TGTGCTAGCAGCTTAGGGCTAGCGGGAGGAGGCAGTGAGCAGTTCTTC	CASSLGLAGGGSEQFF
NA	TRBJ2-2	TRBV4-2	NA	TGTGCCAGCAGCCAAGATCCGGGCTCCACCGGGGAGCTGTTTTTT	CASSQDPGSTGELFF
NA	TRBJ1-2	TRBV29-1	few	TGCAGCGTTGCCAGACCGCAGGGTGTTAGCTATGGCTACACCTTC	CSVARPQGVSYGYTF
NA	TRBJ2-3	TRBV4-2	NA	TGTGCCAGCAGCCCCATGGCCAGCACAGATACGCAGTATTTT	CASSPMASTDTQYF
NA	TRBJ2-2	TRBV3-1	few	TGTGCCAGCAGCCAAGACTCGACGGGGTGGACCGGGGAGCTGTTTTTT	CASSQDSTGWTGELFF
NA	TRBJ1-3	TRBV25-1	many	TGTGCCAGCAGTGAATGGGGGACTGGTGGAAACACCATATATTTT	CASSEWGTGGNTIYF
TRBD2	TRBJ2-5	TRBV6-5	NA	TGTGCCAGCAGGGGCGGGAGTCCTACGACGCAGTACTTC	CASRGGSPTTQYF
NA	TRBJ2-5	TRBV5-4	NA	TGTGCCAGCAGCTTGGACTCGGGCGGGACCCAGTACTTC	CASSLDSGGTQYF
TRBD2	TRBJ2-1	TRBV3-1	NA	TGTGCCAGCAGCCAAGATGGGACTAGCGGGAGGTCCTACAATGAGCAGTTCTTC	CASSQDGTSGRSYNEQFF
TRBD2	TRBJ2-7	TRBV3-1	NA	TGTGCCAGCGCCCGCGGGAGGGGCGAGCAGTACTTC	CASARGRGEQYF
TRBD1	TRBJ1-1	TRBV12-3/TRBV12-4	NA	TGTGCCAGCAGGACAGGGGGCGGGAACACTGAAGCTTTCTTT	CASRTGGGNTEAFF
NA	TRBJ1-5	TRBV28	NA	TGTGCCAGCAGTTCCCGGCTCAGGCCCCAGCATTTT	CASSSRLRPQHF
TRBD2	TRBJ2-1	TRBV5-1	NA	TGCGCCAGCAGCTTGCGGCGGGAGACAGATGAGCAGTTCTTC	CASSLRRETDEQFF
NA	TRBJ2-7	TRBV7-2	NA	TGTGCCAGCAGCCTCGGCGGCACCAAAAGGCACGAGCAGTACTTC	CASSLGGTKRHEQYF
TRBD1	TRBJ1-2	TRBV7-9	few	TGTGCCAGCAGCGCCCGGGACAGGGTTACCTATGGCTACACCTTC	CASSARDRVTYGYTF
TRBD2	TRBJ2-7	TRBV5-1	few	TGCGCCAGCAGCCCTTCTAGCGGGAGCTCCTACGAGCAGTACTTC	CASSPSSGSSYEQYF
NA	TRBJ2-5	TRBV3-1	many	TGTGCCAGCAGCCAATTGCCCCGAGTGGAGACCCAGTACTTC	CASSQLPRVETQYF
TRBD1	TRBJ2-1	TRBV7-3	few	TGTGCCAGCAGCGACCTGACAGGGAACAATGAGCAGTTCTTC	CASSDLTGNNEQFF
TRBD1	TRBJ1-2	TRBV12-3/TRBV12-4	few	TGTGCCAGCACCCGGGACAGATATGGCTACACCTTC	CASTRDRYGYTF
NA	TRBJ2-7	TRBV5-1	few	TGCGCCAGCAGCTTGTATGGGGACTCCTACGAGCAGTACTTC	CASSLYGDSYEQYF
NA	TRBJ2-5	TRBV18	NA	TGTGCCAGCTCACCATCATTGGGGGGAGCAGAGACCCAGTACTTC	CASSPSLGGAETQYF
NA	TRBJ2-7	TRBV19	NA	TGTGCCAGTAGTATACAAGGGATGACCTACGAGCAGTACTTC	CASSIQGMTYEQYF
TRBD2	TRBJ2-3	TRBV20-1	NA	TGCAGTGCTAAACACAGCGGGAGTAAGATAGGAGATACGCAGTATTTT	CSAKHSGSKIGDTQYF
NA	TRBJ1-1	TRBV29-1	NA	TGCAGCGTTGGAGGGGGGAACACTGAAGCTTTCTTT	CSVGGGNTEAFF
NA	TRBJ1-6	TRBV12-3/TRBV12-4	NA	TGTGCCAGCAGCCCAATGGGCCCGATAACCCTCCACTTT	CASSPMGPITLHF
TRBD1	TRBJ1-5	TRBV28	few	TGTACCAGCAGTTTATCGGGACAGGTACAGCCCCAGCATTTT	CTSSLSGQVQPQHF